The rows below give T cell receptor beta chains drawn from one sample of a study of cytomegalovirus exposure and HLA in healthy donors. Profiled with immunoSEQ multiplex PCR; TCRdb holds only in-frame clones, not every one. The sample lists about 200,000 clones, roughly four fifths occurring once. The specimen was PBMCs. The receptors stem from a young woman in good health and CMV-seronegative. Both conserved end residues are part of each CDR3. The D gene is left open where the match is weak. The size field is filled for only some rows; it gives once, few, many or a size class.

>TRBJ2-1|TRBV6-6|.|TRBD1|15
TGTGCCAGCAGTTTGGACAGGGGGGGGAACAATGAGCAGTTCTTC
CASSLDRGGNNEQFF
>TRBJ1-4|TRBV5-6|.|.|15
TGTGCCAGCAGCTTAGGTCGAAGGGCGGGTGAAAAACTGTTTTTT
CASSLGRRAGEKLFF
>TRBJ2-7|TRBV13|.|.|14
TGTGCCAGCAGCTTAGGCTCGCGTACCCCCGAGCAGTACTTC
CASSLGSRTPEQYF
>TRBJ1-2|TRBV27|once|TRBD1|14
TGTGCCAGCAGTCCAAGGACAGGGAACTATGGCTACACCTTC
CASSPRTGNYGYTF
>TRBJ1-1|TRBV29-1|.|.|11
TGCAGCGTTCTTTACAGGGCTGAAGCTTTCTTT
CSVLYRAEAFF
>TRBJ2-2|TRBV5-1|.|TRBD2|14
TGCGCCAGCAGCCAAAGCGGGAGAACCGGGGAGCTGTTTTTT
CASSQSGRTGELFF
>TRBJ1-3|TRBV5-1|.|.|15
TGCGCCAGCAGGATCACAGGTGGCTCTGGAAACACCATATATTTT
CASRITGGSGNTIYF
>TRBJ2-7|TRBV14|.|TRBD2|14
TGTGCCAGCAGTTTTACTAGCGGGTCCTGCGAGCAGTACTTC
CASSFTSGSCEQYF
>TRBJ2-1|TRBV27|.|.|15
TGTGCCAGCAGTTCCCAGGGTAGCGGCTACAATGAGCAGTTCTTC
CASSSQGSGYNEQFF
>TRBJ1-1|TRBV7-9|few|.|15
TGTGCCAGCAGCTTGATGTCTAAGGGGCCGGATGAAGCTTTCTTT
CASSLMSKGPDEAFF
>TRBJ1-5|TRBV6-4|few|TRBD1|12
TGTGCCAGCAGTGGGGACAGCCAGCCCCAGCATTTT
CASSGDSQPQHF
>TRBJ1-1|TRBV11-3|.|.|14
TGTGCCAGCAGCTTAGGGGGGGAGCTTTCGGAAGCTTTCTTT
CASSLGGELSEAFF
>TRBJ2-5|TRBV7-7|.|TRBD2|16
TGTGCTAGCAGCCCCCCTGGCGGGAGCTCCCAAGAGACCCAGTACTTC
CASSPPGGSSQETQYF
>TRBJ2-6|TRBV2|.|.|14
TGTGCCAGCGGGGGGGCGCGTGGGGCCAACGTCCTGACTTTC
CASGGARGANVLTF
>TRBJ1-6|TRBV14|.|TRBD1|16
TGTGCCAGCAGCCCCCGACAGGGCGCTAATAATTCACCCCTCCACTTT
CASSPRQGANNSPLHF
>TRBJ2-4|TRBV29-1|.|.|11
TGCAGCGTTGAAGTACAGGGATTCCGGTACTTC
CSVEVQGFRYF
>TRBJ1-2|TRBV13|.|TRBD1|12
TGTGCCGTAGTTACAGGGGGCTATGGCTACACCTTC
CAVVTGGYGYTF
>TRBJ2-3|TRBV7-2|.|TRBD1|15
TGTGCCAGCAGCTTAACAGGGGGCAGTACAGATACGCAGTATTTT
CASSLTGGSTDTQYF
>TRBJ1-4|TRBV6-1|few|.|15
TGTGCCAGCAGAGGCTTCAGGGAGGGTGGTGAAAAACTGTTTTTT
CASRGFREGGEKLFF
>TRBJ2-3|TRBV27|.|.|16
TGTGCCAGCAGGGAGTGGGGGCAGGCCAAGGGGGATACGCAGTATTTT
CASREWGQAKGDTQYF
>TRBJ2-3|TRBV4-1|.|.|16
TGCGCCAGCAGCCAAGATTGGGGCAGCTTCACAGATACGCAGTATTTT
CASSQDWGSFTDTQYF
>TRBJ2-3|TRBV6-5|.|TRBD2|14
TGTGCCAGCAGTTTAGCGGGAGGGACAGATACGCAGTATTTT
CASSLAGGTDTQYF
>TRBJ2-7|TRBV30|.|.|15
TGTGCCTGGACCCCACAGGCCCGAAGCTCCTACGAGCAGTACTTC
CAWTPQARSSYEQYF
>TRBJ1-4|TRBV7-2|.|TRBD1|15
TGTGCCAGCAGCTTAGAGGGACAGACTAATGAAAAACTGTTTTTT
CASSLEGQTNEKLFF
>TRBJ2-1|TRBV5-5|.|TRBD1|15
TGTGCCAGCAGCGTAGACAGGGCTTCCTACAATGAGCAGTTCTTC
CASSVDRASYNEQFF
>TRBJ2-5|TRBV4-2|.|TRBD2|16
TGTGCCAGCAGCCCCCTCTTGACTAGCGGGAAAGAGACCCAGTACTTC
CASSPLLTSGKETQYF
>TRBJ1-1|TRBV30|.|TRBD1|16
TGTGCCTGGAGTGTACCTAGGGGACAGGGAAGGACTGAAGCTTTCTTT
CAWSVPRGQGRTEAFF
>TRBJ2-1|TRBV30|once|.|14
TGTGCCTGGAGTAGGGGGGAGGGCACGAATGAGCAGTTCTTC
CAWSRGEGTNEQFF
>TRBJ1-2|TRBV11-2|.|.|15
TGTGCCAGCAGCCCTCGGGACACTTGGCGTTATGGCTACACCTTC
CASSPRDTWRYGYTF
>TRBJ2-1|TRBV4-1|.|.|16
TGCGCCAGCAGCCAGCTCCGCTTTGTAGGAGGGGACGAGCAGTTCTTC
CASSQLRFVGGDEQFF
>TRBJ2-3|TRBV11-2|.|.|13
TGTGCCGATGGGGGGGGCGACACAGATACGCAGTATTTT
CADGGGDTDTQYF
>TRBJ2-5|TRBV27|.|.|15
TGTGCCAGCAGTTTAAAGTACGCGCGGGAAGAGACCCAGTACTTC
CASSLKYAREETQYF
>TRBJ1-6|TRBV6-6|once|TRBD1|12
TGTGCCAGCACTACAGGGGGCCCACCCCTCCACTTT
CASTTGGPPLHF
>TRBJ2-7|TRBV30|.|.|12
TGTGCCTGGAGTGTAATCCTCCTCGAGCAGTACTTC
CAWSVILLEQYF
>TRBJ2-3|TRBV28|.|TRBD2|14
TGTGCCAGCAGTCCCGGACTAGACACAGATACGCAGTATTTT
CASSPGLDTDTQYF
>TRBJ2-3|TRBV18|.|.|17
TGTGCCAGCTCACCCTCGTTACCGGGACTGCACACAGATACGCAGTATTTT
CASSPSLPGLHTDTQYF
>TRBJ1-1|TRBV19|.|.|12
TGTGCCAGTAGTATCAGGGCAGGTGGAGCTTTCTTT
CASSIRAGGAFF
>TRBJ1-2|TRBV5-4|.|.|15
TGTGCCAGCAGCTTGAGGGGGGGCCAGGCTGGTGGCTACACCTTC
CASSLRGGQAGGYTF
>TRBJ2-7|TRBV4-2|.|TRBD1|14
TGTGCCAGCAGCGGGACAGAGACCCCCTACGAGCAGTACTTC
CASSGTETPYEQYF
>TRBJ1-2|TRBV9|.|TRBD1|14
TGTGCCTGCCGCCCCCGGGACAGGGACTATGGCTACACCTTC
CACRPRDRDYGYTF
>TRBJ1-1|TRBV5-4|few|.|14
TGTGCCAGCAGACTGCCAGGGGCGAACACTGAAGCTTTCTTT
CASRLPGANTEAFF
>TRBJ2-3|TRBV6-6|.|TRBD2|16
TGTGCCAGCAGTTACGGGACTAGCGGGGTGGGGGATACGCAGTATTTT
CASSYGTSGVGDTQYF
>TRBJ1-2|TRBV23-1|.|.|15
TGCGCCAGCAGTCAACGTGGAGGGAATAACTATGGCTACACCTTC
CASSQRGGNNYGYTF
>TRBJ1-1|TRBV6-5|.|.|11
TGTGCCAGCAGTCGCCAGGCTGAGGGTCTCTTT
CASSRQAEGLF
>TRBJ1-6|TRBV30|.|.|13
TGTGCCTGGAGTGAGGGGGATAATTCACCCCTCCACTTT
CAWSEGDNSPLHF